This passage covers 6 T cell receptor beta chains from one sample sequenced in a study of blood T cell repertoires in COVID-19. Profiling relied on immunoSEQ multiplex PCR, and the TCRdb table lists in-frame clones only, not all of them. The data contain some 270,000 clones, roughly 90% of them singletons. Sequencing used peripheral blood. These receptors came from a woman aged 55-69 years with COVID-19, enrolled during active disease.

This chain uses TRBV7-2 with TRBJ2-7; 9 bases line up with TRBD2. V lost 8 bases to trimming and J lost 6 bases; unmatched junction nucleotides: 5. Per germline, CDR1 SGHTA and CDR2 FQGNSA. The CDR3 runs 12 residues. The CDR3 sequence: CASRGRASEQYF. The CDR3 region has the DNA TGTGCCAGCCGCGGGAGGGCCAGCGAGCAGTACTTC.

V gene TRBV5-5 combines with J gene TRBJ1-2; the D is unclear. The CDR3 extends over 11 amino acids. Trimming pared 4 bases from V and 2 bases from J, leaving 3 bases between. Germline loops: CDR1 SGHKS, CDR2 YYEKEE (reference sequence). CDR3 sequence: CASSQNYGYTF. The CDR3, as DNA: TGTGCCAGCAGCCAGAACTATGGCTACACCTTC.

The chain links TRBV13 to TRBJ1-3; TRBD1 matches at 8 bases. CDR3 size: 14 residues. J gave up 5 bases and V 2 bases, and 2 bases lay outside the gene matches. Looked up from germline, CDR1 is PRHDT and CDR2 is FYEKMQ (reference sequence). CDR3 residues: CASSLRQGRNTIYF. CDR3 sequence (DNA): TGTGCCAGCAGCTTACGACAGGGGAGAAACACCATATATTTT.

The genes are TRBV19 and TRBJ1-2, with D possibly being TRBD1 (6 bases). The germline V gene encodes CDR1 LNHDA and CDR2 SQIVND (reference sequence). The V and J ends lost 4 bases and 7 bases respectively, with 13 bases between them. This CDR3 comprises 13 residues. The CDR3 is CASSNQDSSGYTF. The CDR3 DNA reads TGTGCCAGTAGTAACCAGGACAGCTCTGGCTACACCTTC.

The J gene is TRBJ2-2, the V gene TRBV10-3; D gene unclear. Trimming took off 10 bases at V and 5 bases at J, with 11 bases between the two ends. Germline assignment: CDR1 ENHRY and CDR2 SYGVKD. This CDR3 comprises 12 residues. The CDR3: CATGGVTGELFF. For the CDR3, the DNA is TGTGCCACTGGTGGAGTAACCGGGGAGCTGTTTTTT.

The CDR3 loop reads CASSGRVNTGELFF. The CDR3 DNA reads as TGTGCCAGCAGCGGCAGGGTTAACACCGGGGAGCTGTTTTTT. The gene calls are TRBV7-2 and TRBJ2-2; D is possibly TRBD1 (5 bases). The CDR3 spans 14 residues. Trimming took off 5 bases at V and 2 bases at J, with 9 bases between the two ends. Germline CDR1 is SGHTA and CDR2 is FQGNSA.